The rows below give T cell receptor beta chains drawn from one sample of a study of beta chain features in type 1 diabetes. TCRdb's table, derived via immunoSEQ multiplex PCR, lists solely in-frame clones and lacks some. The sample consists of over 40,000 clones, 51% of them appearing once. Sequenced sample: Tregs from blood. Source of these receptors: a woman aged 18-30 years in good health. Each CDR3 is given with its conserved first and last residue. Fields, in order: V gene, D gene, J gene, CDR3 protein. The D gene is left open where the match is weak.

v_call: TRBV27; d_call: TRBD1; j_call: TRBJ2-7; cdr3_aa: CASSLRRTGGIHEQYF
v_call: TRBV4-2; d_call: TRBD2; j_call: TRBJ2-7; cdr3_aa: CASSQDLGTSVVYEQYF
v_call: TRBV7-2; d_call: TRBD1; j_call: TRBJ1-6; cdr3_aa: CASSLRGTAVNSPLHF
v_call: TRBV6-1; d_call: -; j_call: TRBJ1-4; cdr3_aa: CASSPVLPPEKLFF
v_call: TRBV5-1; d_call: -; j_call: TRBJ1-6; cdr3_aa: CASREINDSPLHF
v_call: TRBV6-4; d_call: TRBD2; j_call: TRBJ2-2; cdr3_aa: CASSDLAGVAAGELFF
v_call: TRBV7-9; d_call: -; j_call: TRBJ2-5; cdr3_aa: CASSFSSQETQYF
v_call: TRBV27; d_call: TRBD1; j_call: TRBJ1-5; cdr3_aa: CASSFRLTLTGGAQPQHF
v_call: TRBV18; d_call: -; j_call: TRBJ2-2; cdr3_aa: CASSSDSGAGELFF
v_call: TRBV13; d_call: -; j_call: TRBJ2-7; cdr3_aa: CASSLGSTNFYEQYF
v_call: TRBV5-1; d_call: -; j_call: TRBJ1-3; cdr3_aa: CASSFNRGSANTIYF
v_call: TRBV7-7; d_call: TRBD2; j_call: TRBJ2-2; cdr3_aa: CASSGTSGSTGELFF
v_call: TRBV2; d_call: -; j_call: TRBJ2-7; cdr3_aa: CASVGAYEQYF
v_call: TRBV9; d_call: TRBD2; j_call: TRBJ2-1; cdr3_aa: CASSARAGGMNEQFF
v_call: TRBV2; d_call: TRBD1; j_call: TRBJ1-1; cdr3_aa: CASSYRGGGTEAFF
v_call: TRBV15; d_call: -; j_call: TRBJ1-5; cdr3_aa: CATSSNSNQPQHF
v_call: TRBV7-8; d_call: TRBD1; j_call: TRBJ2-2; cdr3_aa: CASSSGGVAYAGELFF
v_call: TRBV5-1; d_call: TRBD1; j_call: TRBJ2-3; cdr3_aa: CASSRDRNTQYF
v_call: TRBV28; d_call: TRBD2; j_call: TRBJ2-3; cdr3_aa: CASSWTSNTQYF
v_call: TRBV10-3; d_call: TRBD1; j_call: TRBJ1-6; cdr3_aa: CAIRVQGNNSPLHF
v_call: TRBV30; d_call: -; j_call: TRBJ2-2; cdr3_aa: CAYPQNTGELFF
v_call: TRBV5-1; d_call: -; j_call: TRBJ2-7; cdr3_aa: CASSPQSYEQYF
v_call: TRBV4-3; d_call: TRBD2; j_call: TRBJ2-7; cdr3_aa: CASSQVDSGRRHEQYF
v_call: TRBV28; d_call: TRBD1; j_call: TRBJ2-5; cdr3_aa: CASSPPGTGFGKTQYF
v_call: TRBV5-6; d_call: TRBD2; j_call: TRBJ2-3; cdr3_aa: CASSLAGLAGGRTDTQYF
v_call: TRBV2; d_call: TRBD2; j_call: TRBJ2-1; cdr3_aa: CASSAGLAATYNEQFF
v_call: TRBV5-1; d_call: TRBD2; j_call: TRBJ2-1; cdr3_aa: CASSLGPLAGGANEQFF
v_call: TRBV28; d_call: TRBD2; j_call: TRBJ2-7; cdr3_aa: CASRHGTSGSYEQYF
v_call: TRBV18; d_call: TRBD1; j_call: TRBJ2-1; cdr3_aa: CASSPQLADRGGEQFF
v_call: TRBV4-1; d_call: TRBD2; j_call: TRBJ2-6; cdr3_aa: CASSQESSGISSGANVLTF
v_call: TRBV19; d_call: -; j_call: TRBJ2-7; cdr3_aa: CASRPNERLYEQYF
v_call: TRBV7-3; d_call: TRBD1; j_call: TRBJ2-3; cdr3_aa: CASSRQGFTDTQYF
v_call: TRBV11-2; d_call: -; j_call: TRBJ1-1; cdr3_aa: CASSLGGSTTEAFF
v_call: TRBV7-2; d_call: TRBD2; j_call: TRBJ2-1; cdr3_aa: CASSSGGLAGLYNEQFF
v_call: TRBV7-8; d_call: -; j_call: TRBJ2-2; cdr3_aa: CASSSRGTRYTGELFF
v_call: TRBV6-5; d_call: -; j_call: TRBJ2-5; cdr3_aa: CASSYSWPLETQYF
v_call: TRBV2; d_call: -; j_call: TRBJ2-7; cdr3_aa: CASSPLSEQYF